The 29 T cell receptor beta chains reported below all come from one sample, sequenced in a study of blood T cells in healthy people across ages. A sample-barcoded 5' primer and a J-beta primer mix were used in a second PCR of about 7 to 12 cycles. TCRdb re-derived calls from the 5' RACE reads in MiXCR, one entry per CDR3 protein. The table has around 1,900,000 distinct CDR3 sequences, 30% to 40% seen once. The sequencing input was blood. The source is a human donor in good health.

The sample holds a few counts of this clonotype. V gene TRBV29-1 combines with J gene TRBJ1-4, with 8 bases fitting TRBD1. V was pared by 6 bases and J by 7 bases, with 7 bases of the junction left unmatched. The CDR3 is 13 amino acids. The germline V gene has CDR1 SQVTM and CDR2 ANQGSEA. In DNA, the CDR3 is TGCAGCGTGATCATGACAGGGGCTGAAAAACTGTTTTTT. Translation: CSVIMTGAEKLFF.

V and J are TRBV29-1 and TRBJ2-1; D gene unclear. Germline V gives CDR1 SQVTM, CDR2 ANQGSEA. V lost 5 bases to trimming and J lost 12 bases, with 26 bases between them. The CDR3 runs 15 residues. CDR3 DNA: TGCAGCGTTCCAAAGGGTGGATGGGCGGTGGATGGGCAGTTCTTC. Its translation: CSVPKGGWAVDGQFF.

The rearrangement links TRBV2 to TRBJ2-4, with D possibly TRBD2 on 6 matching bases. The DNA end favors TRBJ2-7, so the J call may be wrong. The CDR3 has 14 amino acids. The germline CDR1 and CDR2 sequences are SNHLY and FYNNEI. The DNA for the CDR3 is TGTGCCAGCACTCCTTTCTCGGGGGCCTACGAGCAGTACTTC. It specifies CASTPFSGAYEQYF.

The chain's CDR3 is CASSYRTSQPQHF. DNA of the CDR3: TGTGCCAGCAGTTATAGGACCAGTCAGCCCCAGCATTTT. V is TRBV6-5 and J is TRBJ1-5; D ambiguous. Trimming took off 3 bases at V and 6 bases at J, with 9 bases between the two ends. Germline assignment: CDR1 MNHEY and CDR2 SVGAGI. The CDR3 runs to 13 residues.

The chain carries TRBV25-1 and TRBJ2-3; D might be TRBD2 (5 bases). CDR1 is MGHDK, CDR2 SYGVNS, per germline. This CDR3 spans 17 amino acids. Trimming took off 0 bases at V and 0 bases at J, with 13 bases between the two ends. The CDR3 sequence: CASSEYGERFSTDTQYF. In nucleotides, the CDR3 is TGTGCCAGCAGTGAATACGGGGAGAGGTTTAGCACAGATACGCAGTATTTT.

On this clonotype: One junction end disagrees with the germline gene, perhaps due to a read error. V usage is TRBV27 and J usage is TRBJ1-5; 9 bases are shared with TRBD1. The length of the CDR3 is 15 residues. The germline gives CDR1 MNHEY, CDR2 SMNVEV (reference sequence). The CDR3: CASSLGQGEAQPQHF. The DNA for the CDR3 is TGTGCCAGCAGTTTGGGACAGGGTGAGGCTCAGCCTCAGCATTTT.

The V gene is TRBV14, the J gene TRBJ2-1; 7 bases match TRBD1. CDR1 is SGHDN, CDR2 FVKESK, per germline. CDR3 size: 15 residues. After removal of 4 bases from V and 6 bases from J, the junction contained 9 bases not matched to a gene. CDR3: CASSLVRQGCNEQFF. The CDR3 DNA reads TGTGCCAGCAGCCTAGTGAGACAGGGATGCAATGAGCAGTTCTTC.

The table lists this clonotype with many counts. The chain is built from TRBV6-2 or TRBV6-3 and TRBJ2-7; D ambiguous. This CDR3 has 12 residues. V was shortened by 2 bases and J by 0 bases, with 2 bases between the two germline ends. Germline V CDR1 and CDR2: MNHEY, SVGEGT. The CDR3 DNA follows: TGTGCCAGCAGTTACACCTCCTACGAGCAGTACTTC. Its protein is CASSYTSYEQYF.

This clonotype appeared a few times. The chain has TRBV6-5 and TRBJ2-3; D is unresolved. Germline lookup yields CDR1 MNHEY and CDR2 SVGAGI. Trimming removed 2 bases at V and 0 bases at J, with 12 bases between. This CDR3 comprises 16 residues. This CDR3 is CASSYSVTSSTDTQYF. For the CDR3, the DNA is TGTGCCAGCAGTTACAGTGTAACTTCTAGCACAGATACGCAGTATTTT.

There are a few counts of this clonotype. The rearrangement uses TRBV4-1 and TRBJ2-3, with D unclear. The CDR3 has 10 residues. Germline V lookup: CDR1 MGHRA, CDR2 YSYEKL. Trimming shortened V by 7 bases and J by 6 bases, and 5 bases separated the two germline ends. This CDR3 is CASMGDTQYF. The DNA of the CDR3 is TGCGCCAGCATGGGGGATACGCAGTATTTT.

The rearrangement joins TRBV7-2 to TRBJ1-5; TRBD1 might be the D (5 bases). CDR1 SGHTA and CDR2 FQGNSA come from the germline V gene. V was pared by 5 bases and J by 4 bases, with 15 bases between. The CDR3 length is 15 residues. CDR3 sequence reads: CASSPRTTDNQPQHF. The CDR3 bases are TGTGCCAGCAGCCCCCGTACGACAGATAATCAGCCCCAGCATTTT. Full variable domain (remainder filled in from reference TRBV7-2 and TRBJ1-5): GAGVSQSPSNKVTEKGKDVELRCDPISGHTALYWYRQSLGQGLEFLIYFQGNSAPDKSGLPSDRFSAERTGGSVSTLTIQRTQQEDSAVYLCASSPRTTDNQPQHFGDGTRLSIL.

CDR3 nucleotide sequence: TGTGCCAGCAGCTTAGATTCCGGGGGCGAGATGAACACTGAAGCTTTCTTT. Translated: CASSLDSGGEMNTEAFF. The chain has TRBV7-8 and TRBJ1-1; possible D gene TRBD1, 6 bases. This CDR3 contains 17 residues. V shed 1 base and J shed 0 bases, with 15 bases lying between them. CDR1 is SGHVS and CDR2 is FQNEAQ in the germline V gene.

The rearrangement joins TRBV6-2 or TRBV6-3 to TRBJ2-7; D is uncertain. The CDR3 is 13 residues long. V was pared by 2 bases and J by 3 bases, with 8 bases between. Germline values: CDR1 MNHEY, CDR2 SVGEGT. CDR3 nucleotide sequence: TGTGCCAGCAGTTACGGGAAAGGCTACGAGCAGTACTTC. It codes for CASSYGKGYEQYF.

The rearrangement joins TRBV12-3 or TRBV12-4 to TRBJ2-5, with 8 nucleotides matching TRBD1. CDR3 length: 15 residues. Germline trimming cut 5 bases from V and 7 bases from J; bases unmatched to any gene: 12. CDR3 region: CASSPQGTTGGTQYF. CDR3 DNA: TGTGCCAGCAGTCCCCAGGGGACCACAGGGGGGACCCAGTACTTC.

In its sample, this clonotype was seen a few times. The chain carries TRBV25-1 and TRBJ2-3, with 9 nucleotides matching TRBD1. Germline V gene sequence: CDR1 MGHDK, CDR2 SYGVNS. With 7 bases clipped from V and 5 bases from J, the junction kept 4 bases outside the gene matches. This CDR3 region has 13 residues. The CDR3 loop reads CASTTGGEDTQYF. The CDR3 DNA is TGTGCCAGCACTACAGGGGGCGAAGATACGCAGTATTTT.

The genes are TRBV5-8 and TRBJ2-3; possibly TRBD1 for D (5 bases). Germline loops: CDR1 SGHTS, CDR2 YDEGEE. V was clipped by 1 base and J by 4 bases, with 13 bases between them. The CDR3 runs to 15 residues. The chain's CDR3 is CASSLIPGSPDTQYF. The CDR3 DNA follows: TGTGCCAGCAGCTTGATCCCAGGGTCCCCAGATACGCAGTATTTT.

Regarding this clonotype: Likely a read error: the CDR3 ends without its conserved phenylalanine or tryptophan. DNA of the CDR3: TGCAGCGTTTCCGGGACAGGGTACTCCTACGAGCAGTACTGC. Amino acid sequence: CSVSGTGYSYEQYC. The rearrangement joins TRBV29-1 to TRBJ2-7, with 9 bases identical to TRBD1. Germline loops: CDR1 SQVTM, CDR2 ANQGSEA. The length of the CDR3 is 14 residues. V shed 5 bases, J shed 0 bases, and the junction held 5 bases outside the gene matches.

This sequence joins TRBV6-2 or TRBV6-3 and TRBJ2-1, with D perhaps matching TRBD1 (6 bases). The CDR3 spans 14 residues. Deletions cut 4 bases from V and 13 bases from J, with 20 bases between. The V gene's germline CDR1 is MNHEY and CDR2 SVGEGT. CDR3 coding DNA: TGTGCCAGCAGTTCACCGGGACATCAAGAGACCCAGTTCTTC. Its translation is CASSSPGHQETQFF.

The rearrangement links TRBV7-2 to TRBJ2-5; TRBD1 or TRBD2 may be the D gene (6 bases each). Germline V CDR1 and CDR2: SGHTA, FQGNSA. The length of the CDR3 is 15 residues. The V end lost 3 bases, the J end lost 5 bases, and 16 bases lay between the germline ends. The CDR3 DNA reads TGTGCCAGCAGCTTGTGGGGGGCGACTTCGGAGACCCAGTACTTC. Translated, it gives CASSLWGATSETQYF.

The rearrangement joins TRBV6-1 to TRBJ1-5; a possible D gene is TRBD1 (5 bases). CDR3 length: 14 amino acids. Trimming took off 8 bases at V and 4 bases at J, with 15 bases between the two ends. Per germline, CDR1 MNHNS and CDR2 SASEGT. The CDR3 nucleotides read TGTGCCAGCGGTGGACAAACCGGGAATCAGCCCCAGCATTTT. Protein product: CASGGQTGNQPQHF.

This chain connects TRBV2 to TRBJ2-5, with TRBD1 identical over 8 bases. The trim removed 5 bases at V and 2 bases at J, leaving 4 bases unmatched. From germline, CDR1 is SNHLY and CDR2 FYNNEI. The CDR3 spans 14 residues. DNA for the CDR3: TGTGCCAGCAGTAAGACAGGGGTACAAGAGACCCAGTACTTC. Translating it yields CASSKTGVQETQYF. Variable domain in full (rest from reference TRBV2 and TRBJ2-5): EPEVTQTPSHQVTQMGQEVILRCVPISNHLYFYWYRQILGQKVEFLVSFYNNEISEKSEIFDDQFSVERPDGSNFTLKIRSTKLEDSAMYFCASSKTGVQETQYFGPGTRLLVL.

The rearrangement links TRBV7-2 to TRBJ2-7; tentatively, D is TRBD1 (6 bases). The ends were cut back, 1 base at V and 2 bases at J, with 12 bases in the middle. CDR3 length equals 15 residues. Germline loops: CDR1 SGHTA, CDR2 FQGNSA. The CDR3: CASSLGDTATYEQYF. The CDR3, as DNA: TGTGCCAGCAGCTTAGGGGACACCGCTACCTACGAGCAGTACTTC.

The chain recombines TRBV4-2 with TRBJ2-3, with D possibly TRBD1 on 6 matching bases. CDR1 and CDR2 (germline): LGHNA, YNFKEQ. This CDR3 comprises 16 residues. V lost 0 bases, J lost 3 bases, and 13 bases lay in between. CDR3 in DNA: TGTGCCAGCAGCCAAGATAGGGGGTCCCAAACAGATACGCAGTATTTT. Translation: CASSQDRGSQTDTQYF.

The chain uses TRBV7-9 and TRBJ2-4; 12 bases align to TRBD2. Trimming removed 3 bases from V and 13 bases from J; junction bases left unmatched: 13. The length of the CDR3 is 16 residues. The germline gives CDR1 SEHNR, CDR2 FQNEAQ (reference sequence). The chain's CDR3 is CASSLGGLAGKGEQYF. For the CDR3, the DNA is TGTGCCAGCAGCTTGGGCGGACTAGCGGGGAAGGGTGAGCAGTACTTC.

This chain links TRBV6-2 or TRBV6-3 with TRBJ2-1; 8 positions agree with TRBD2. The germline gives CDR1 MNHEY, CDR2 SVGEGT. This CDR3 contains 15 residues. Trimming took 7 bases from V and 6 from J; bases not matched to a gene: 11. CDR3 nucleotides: TGTGCCAGCACCCACGTCGGGGGGGCTGTCAATGAGCAGTTCTTC. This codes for CASTHVGGAVNEQFF.

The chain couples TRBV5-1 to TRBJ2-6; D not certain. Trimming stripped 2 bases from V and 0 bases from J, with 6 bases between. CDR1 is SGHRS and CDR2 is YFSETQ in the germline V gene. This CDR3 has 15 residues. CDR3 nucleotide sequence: TGCGCCAGCAGCTTTCCACCCTCTGGGGCCAACGTCCTGACTTTC. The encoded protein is CASSFPPSGANVLTF.

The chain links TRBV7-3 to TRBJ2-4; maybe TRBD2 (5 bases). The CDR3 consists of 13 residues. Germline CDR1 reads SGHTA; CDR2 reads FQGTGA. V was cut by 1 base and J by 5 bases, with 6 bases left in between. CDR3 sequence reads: CASSLRRENIQYF. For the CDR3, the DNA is TGTGCCAGCAGCTTAAGGCGGGAAAACATTCAGTACTTC.

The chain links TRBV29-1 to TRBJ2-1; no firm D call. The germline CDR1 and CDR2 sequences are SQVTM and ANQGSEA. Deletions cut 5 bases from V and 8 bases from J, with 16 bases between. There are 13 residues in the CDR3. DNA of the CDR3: TGCAGCGTTCTCCTGTACCCCCGGGATGAGCAGTTCTTC. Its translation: CSVLLYPRDEQFF.

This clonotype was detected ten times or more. CDR3 loop: CASSGRANYGYTF. CDR3 DNA: TGTGCCAGCAGCGGCAGAGCTAACTATGGCTACACCTTC. The chain employs TRBV11-3 and TRBJ1-2; D is ambiguous. Germline-derived CDR1 and CDR2 are SGHNT and YENEEA. Trimming took off 5 bases at V and 0 bases at J, with 7 bases between the two ends. CDR3 length: 13 residues. Using reference TRBV11-3 and TRBJ1-2 for the parts outside the CDR3, the full variable domain is EAGVVQSPRYKIIEKKQPVAFWCNPISGHNTLYWYLQNLGQGPELLIRYENEEAVDDSQLPKDRFSAERLKGVDSTLKIQPAELGDSAVYLCASSGRANYGYTFGSGTRLTVV.